This TCR beta chain was obtained from a study of control samples from healthy donors and cancer patients. TCRdb keeps only in-frame clones here, not all; method: immunoSEQ multiplex PCR. The repertoire consists of over 100,000 clones, with about 91% occurring once and the leading ten covering 2% to 2.5%. CDR1 and CDR2 (germline): SNHLY, FYNNEI. Deletions cut 4 bases from V and 1 base from J, with 5 bases between. This CDR3 region has 13 residues. Sequences were obtained from blood. The rearrangement joins TRBV2 to TRBJ1-5, with no clear D. The source of this sequence is a woman aged 18 to 35 in good health. The CDR3 is CASSGRSNQPQHF. CDR3 DNA sequence: TGTGCCAGCAGTGGCCGGAGCAATCAGCCCCAGCATTTT. Together with reference TRBV2 and TRBJ1-5, the CDR3 gives the full variable domain: EPEVTQTPSHQVTQMGQEVILRCVPISNHLYFYWYRQILGQKVEFLVSFYNNEISEKSEIFDDQFSVERPDGSNFTLKIRSTKLEDSAMYFCASSGRSNQPQHFGDGTRLSIL.